This T cell receptor beta chain was recovered during a study of T and B cells in COVID-19 patients. Background on the study: Recovered patients mostly had mild to moderate COVID-19 managed as outpatients. Findings of the study overall: At recovery TRB diversity and richness exceeded healthy donors, after highly clonal active COVID-19 repertoires. Patients with COVID-19 reportedly showed strongly skewed T cell receptor beta variable and joining gene usage.

Trimming shortened V by 0 bases and J by 4 bases, and 10 bases separated the two germline ends. Germline CDR1 reads LNHNV; CDR2 reads YYDKDF (reference sequence). This CDR3 is 15 amino acids long. TRB rearrangements were amplified by multiplex PCR with BIOMED2 TRB-A/B primers. One entry per CDR3 protein results from TCRdb running MiXCR on the multiplex PCR reads. The sample consists of about 11,000 distinct CDR3 sequences, approximately 31% of them appearing once. From blood, roughly 220-550 ng of genomic DNA served as TRB template. Remarks on this clonotype: Its antigen is as yet unknown.

V and J are TRBV15 and TRBJ1-3; tentatively, D is TRBD1 (5 bases). Sequencing used blood. The sequence was collected from a human donor who had recovered from COVID-19. The CDR3 sequence is CATSREPGNGNTIYF. CDR3 DNA sequence: TGTGCCACCAGCAGAGAGCCAGGGAACGGAAACACCATATATTTT.